The rows below give T cell receptor beta chains drawn from one sample of a study of regulatory T cells in long-lasting Graves disease. Each CDR3 protein is one row after TCRdb ran MiXCR on the multiplex PCR reads. The sample comprises fewer than 650,000 distinct CDR3 sequences, 16% of which are singletons, and about 17% rests with the top ten. Separately, the same data were catalogued under a study of T cells in Graves' hyperthyroidism and ophthalmopathy.

The sample in question was peripheral blood mononuclear cells (PBMCs), obtained at new diagnosis, from a patient treated with antithyroid drugs. The receptor source for this set is a young woman with Graves disease. The CDR3 runs from the conserved cysteine through the conserved F or W. The D gene is left open where the match is weak. The size of a clone is reported for some rows only, either as once, few or many, or as a class for expanded clones.

TRBJ2-1 | TRBV14 | . | . | TGTGCCAGCAGCCAAGAATCGGAGGTTGGTGAGCAGTTCTTC | CASSQESEVGEQFF
TRBJ1-2 | TRBV5-4 | TRBD1 | few | TGTGCCAGCAGCGGGGGACAGGGCGACCTCTATGGCTACACCTTC | CASSGGQGDLYGYTF
TRBJ2-3 | TRBV2 | . | many | TGTGCCAGCCGAGGGCCAGCTAGCACAGATACGCAGTATTTT | CASRGPASTDTQYF
TRBJ2-7 | TRBV28 | TRBD1 | many | TGTGCCAGCAGCCCTGTAAGTAAACAGGGGAATTACGAGCAGTACTTC | CASSPVSKQGNYEQYF
TRBJ2-7 | TRBV28 | . | . | TGTGCCAGCAGTTTAGGGCACGGACGCGAGCAGTACTTC | CASSLGHGREQYF
TRBJ1-2 | TRBV27 | . | many | TGTGCCAGCAGTTTATCGATAGGGATCAAGAGCTACACCTTC | CASSLSIGIKSYTF
TRBJ1-2 | TRBV5-6 | TRBD1 | many | TGTGCCAGCAGCTGGGGACAGGACGTCTATGGCTACACCTTC | CASSWGQDVYGYTF
TRBJ1-1 | TRBV28 | TRBD1 | many | TGTGCCAGCAGTCCCATACAGGGGGCAGGAGCTTTCTTT | CASSPIQGAGAFF
TRBJ2-1 | TRBV5-4 | TRBD2 | . | TGTGCCAGCAGCTTCGGCGGGAGTGGGCCCTACAATGAGCAGTTCTTC | CASSFGGSGPYNEQFF
TRBJ2-7 | TRBV28 | . | . | TGTGCCAGCAGTTCCCCCGGGACGCCCTTTATGTACGAGCAGTGCTTC | CASSSPGTPFMYEQCF
TRBJ1-1 | TRBV7-9 | . | . | TGTGCCAGCAGCCCGGAGAGCCCCCTCCCGGGGAACACTGAAGCTTTCTTT | CASSPESPLPGNTEAFF
TRBJ1-5 | TRBV6-2/TRBV6-3 | . | many | TGTGCCAGCAGCCCCAGTCGGGGTGAGGGTCAGCCCCAGCATTTT | CASSPSRGEGQPQHF
TRBJ1-1 | TRBV28 | . | many | TGTGCCAGCAGTCTACCTAGTATGAACACTGAAGCTTTCTTT | CASSLPSMNTEAFF
TRBJ2-3 | TRBV28 | TRBD2 | many | TGTGCCATAGCGGGACCCAGCACAGATACGCAGTATTTT | CAIAGPSTDTQYF
TRBJ2-3 | TRBV15 | TRBD2 | . | TGTGCCACCAGCAGAGTGGGACTAGCGGGGGTCACAGATACGCAGTATTTT | CATSRVGLAGVTDTQYF
TRBJ2-3 | TRBV2 | TRBD1 | . | TGTGCCAGCATGGGACAGGGTCTAACAGATACGCAGTATTTT | CASMGQGLTDTQYF
TRBJ2-1 | TRBV20-1 | TRBD2 | . | TGCAGTGCTAGAGGCGGGCAGGCCGGGAGGAATGAGCAGTTCTTC | CSARGGQAGRNEQFF
TRBJ1-5 | TRBV6-1 | . | many | TGTGCCAGCAGTGGGGTGTCGCCCCAGCATTTT | CASSGVSPQHF
TRBJ1-5 | TRBV6-1 | TRBD1 | many | TGTGCCAGCTCGGGACAGGGGGCGAGCAATCAGCCCCAGCATTTT | CASSGQGASNQPQHF
TRBJ1-2 | TRBV27 | . | . | TGTGCCAGCAGTCTTTACCCGGGGCTCCCAAACTATGGCTACACCTTC | CASSLYPGLPNYGYTF
TRBJ2-2 | TRBV2 | . | few | TGTGCCAGCAGGAGGACTGGGGGTAACGGGGAGCTGTTTTTT | CASRRTGGNGELFF
TRBJ1-2 | TRBV2 | . | many | TGTGCCAGCAGCAACCGGGACACTAGTGGCTACACCTTC | CASSNRDTSGYTF
TRBJ1-6 | TRBV30 | . | . | TGTGCCTGGACCTTGGCGCTGTCTTCACCCCTCCACTTT | CAWTLALSSPLHF
TRBJ2-5 | TRBV6-5 | TRBD1 | many | TGTGCCAGCAGTTGGCAGGGGGCTGGGTACCAAGAGACCCAGTACTTC | CASSWQGAGYQETQYF
TRBJ2-7 | TRBV20-1 | TRBD1 | many | TGCAGTGCCCATAACCGACAGGGTGTCTCCTACGAGCAGTACTTC | CSAHNRQGVSYEQYF